In this sample, the clone carrying this T cell receptor beta chain turned up a few times. What it binds is unknown. CDR1 is LGHNA and CDR2 is YSLEER in the germline V gene. The CDR3 is 14 amino acids. Trimming removed 1 base at V and 4 bases at J, with 10 bases between. From the 120-subject validation cohort, which was separate from the approximately 720-subject first cohort, the donors were drawn. Profiled with immunoSEQ multiplex PCR; TCRdb holds only in-frame clones, not every one. Seen here are about 220,000 clones, about 83% observed once, and the top ten hold about 3%. This sample stems from a study of cytomegalovirus exposure and HLA in healthy donors. Broader study findings: Testing in vitro showed three CMV-associated chains specific for CMV antigens. Per published reports, the classifier diagnosed cytomegalovirus status with high specificity and sensitivity. Researchers catalogued 150 or so TCR beta chains as cytomegalovirus-associated.

The source material was PBMCs. The chain joins TRBV4-3 to TRBJ1-2; possible D gene TRBD1, 6 bases. The sequence came from a man aged 18 to 35 in good health and CMV-seronegative. CDR3 in DNA: TGCGCCAGCAGCCAAGCTCAGGGGACCTATGGCTACACCTTC. Its translation: CASSQAQGTYGYTF.